This TCR beta chain was observed in a study of blood T cell repertoires in COVID-19. Study-level information: Collection of acute and convalescent COVID-19 samples took place in the United States, Italy and Spain. T cells, B-cell-depleted T cells, or PBMCs provided the cDNA or gDNA that served as material.

Original processing methods: Estimates of nucleated cell counts were drawn from the amplification of reference gene primers. The method was immunoSEQ multiplex PCR; TCRdb's version includes in-frame clones alone and lacks a portion of them. V, J and clone size reflect that table, while D and trimming were determined from the DNA. The sample yields 30,000 to 40,000 clones, 90% to 95% seen once. Specimen: peripheral blood. The receptor was isolated from a human donor in a cohort sampled during active COVID-19.

The CDR3 is CASSIGGTSGIYNEQFF. The DNA of the CDR3 is TGTGCCAGTAGTATAGGAGGGACTAGCGGGATTTACAATGAGCAGTTCTTC. This chain uses TRBV19 with TRBJ2-1, with TRBD2 matching over 13 bases. V trimming: 1 base; J trimming: 4 bases; junction bases outside the gene matches: 4. CDR1 is LNHDA and CDR2 is SQIVND in the germline V gene (reference sequence). The CDR3 consists of 17 residues.